The entry below describes one T cell receptor (beta chain). What it recognizes is unknown. This record belongs to a study of cytomegalovirus exposure and HLA in healthy donors. Study findings and constraints: Rarity marked most TCR sequences, yet some public TCRs occurred in many donors. 164 TCR beta chains were listed as cytomegalovirus-associated.

Assay used: immunoSEQ multiplex PCR; TCRdb lists only in-frame clones, some missing. The repertoire holds 120,000 to 150,000 clones, roughly 86% seen once, with around 1.4% in the top ten. Germline assignment: CDR1 MNHEY and CDR2 SMNVEV (reference sequence). Trimming pared 7 bases from V and 1 base from J, leaving 16 bases between. This CDR3 spans 15 amino acids. A 120-subject validation cohort, separate from the approximately 720-subject first cohort, supplied the donors. This TCR came from a woman younger than 45 in good health and CMV-seronegative. What was sequenced was PBMCs. This rearrangement joins TRBV27 to TRBJ1-1; perhaps TRBD1 as D (6 bases). CDR3 residues: CASKPAGGPNTEAFF. CDR3 DNA: TGTGCCAGCAAACCAGCCGGGGGGCCGAACACTGAAGCTTTCTTT.